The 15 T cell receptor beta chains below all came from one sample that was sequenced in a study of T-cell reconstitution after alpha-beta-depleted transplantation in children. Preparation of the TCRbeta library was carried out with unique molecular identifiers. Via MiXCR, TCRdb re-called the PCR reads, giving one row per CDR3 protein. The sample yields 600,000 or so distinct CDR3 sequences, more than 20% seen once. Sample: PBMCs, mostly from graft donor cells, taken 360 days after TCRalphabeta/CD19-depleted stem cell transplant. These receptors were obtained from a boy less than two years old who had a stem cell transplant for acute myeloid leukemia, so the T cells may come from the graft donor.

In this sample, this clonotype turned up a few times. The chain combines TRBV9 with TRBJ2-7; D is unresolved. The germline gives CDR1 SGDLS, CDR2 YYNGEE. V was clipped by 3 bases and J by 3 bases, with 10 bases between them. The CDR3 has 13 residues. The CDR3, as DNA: TGTGCCAGCAGCGCTCAGGATCACTACGAGCAGTACTTC. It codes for CASSAQDHYEQYF.

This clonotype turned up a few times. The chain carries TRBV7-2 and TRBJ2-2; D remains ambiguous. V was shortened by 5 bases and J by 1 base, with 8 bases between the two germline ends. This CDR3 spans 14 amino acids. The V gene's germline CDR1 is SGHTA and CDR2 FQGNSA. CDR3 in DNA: TGTGCCAGCAGCATGGCTAAGAACACCGGGGAGCTGTTTTTT. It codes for CASSMAKNTGELFF.

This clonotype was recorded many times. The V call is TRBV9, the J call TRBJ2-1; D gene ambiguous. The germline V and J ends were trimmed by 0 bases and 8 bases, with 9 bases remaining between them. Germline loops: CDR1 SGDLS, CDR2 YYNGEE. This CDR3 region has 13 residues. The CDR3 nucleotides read TGTGCCAGCAGCGTAGAAGGGTTGGATGAGCAGTTCTTC. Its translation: CASSVEGLDEQFF.

The CDR3 loop is CSARDPAGTRRADTQYF. CDR3 coding DNA: TGCAGTGCTAGAGATCCGGCCGGGACTAGGAGGGCAGATACGCAGTATTTT. The V and J genes are TRBV20-1 and TRBJ2-3; 8 nucleotides line up with TRBD2. The ends lost 0 bases at V and 4 bases at J; junction bases unmatched: 12. Germline V gene data show CDR1 as DFQATT and CDR2 as SNEGSKA (reference sequence). The CDR3 length is 17 residues.

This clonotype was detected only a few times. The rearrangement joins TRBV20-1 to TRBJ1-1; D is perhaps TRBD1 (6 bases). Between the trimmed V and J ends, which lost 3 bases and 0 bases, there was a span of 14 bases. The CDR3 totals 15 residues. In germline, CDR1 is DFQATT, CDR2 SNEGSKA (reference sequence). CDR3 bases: TGCAGTGCTAGGGATTACAGGGTAGTGAACACTGAAGCTTTCTTT. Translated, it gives CSARDYRVVNTEAFF.

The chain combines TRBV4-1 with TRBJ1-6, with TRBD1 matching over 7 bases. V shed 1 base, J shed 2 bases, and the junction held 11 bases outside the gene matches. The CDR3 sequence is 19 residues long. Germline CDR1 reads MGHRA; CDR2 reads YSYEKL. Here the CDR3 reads CASSQVGLAGGTYNSPLHF. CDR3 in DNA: TGCGCCAGCAGCCAAGTTGGATTAGCAGGGGGAACCTATAATTCACCCCTCCACTTT.

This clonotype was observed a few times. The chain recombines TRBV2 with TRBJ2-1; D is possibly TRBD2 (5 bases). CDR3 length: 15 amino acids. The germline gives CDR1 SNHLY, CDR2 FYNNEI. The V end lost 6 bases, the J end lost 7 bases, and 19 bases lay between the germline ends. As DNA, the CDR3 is TGTGCCAGCAGCAAAGCCGGGGTAGTCCAAAATGAGCAGTTCTTC. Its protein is CASSKAGVVQNEQFF.

The CDR3 is CASSPLGTSASDTQYF. In DNA, the CDR3 is TGTGCCAGCAGCCCTCTCGGGACTAGTGCATCAGATACGCAGTATTTT. The chain links TRBV7-3 to TRBJ2-3; TRBD2 matches at 8 bases. Germline values: CDR1 SGHTA, CDR2 FQGTGA. The length of the CDR3 is 16 residues. V lost 5 bases and J lost 4; bases outside the gene matches: 11.

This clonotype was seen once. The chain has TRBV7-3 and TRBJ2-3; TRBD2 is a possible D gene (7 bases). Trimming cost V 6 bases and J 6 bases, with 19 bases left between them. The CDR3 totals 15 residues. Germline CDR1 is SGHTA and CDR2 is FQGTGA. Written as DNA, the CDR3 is TGTGCCAGCAGTCTTGGGGGGGGGCCTCGGGATACGCAGTATTTT. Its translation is CASSLGGGPRDTQYF.

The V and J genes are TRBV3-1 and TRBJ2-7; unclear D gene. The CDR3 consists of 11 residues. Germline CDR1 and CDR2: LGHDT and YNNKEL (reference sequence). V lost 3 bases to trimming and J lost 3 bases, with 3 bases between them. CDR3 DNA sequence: TGTGCCAGCAGCCAGGGCTACGAGCAGTACGTC. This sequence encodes CASSQGYEQYV.

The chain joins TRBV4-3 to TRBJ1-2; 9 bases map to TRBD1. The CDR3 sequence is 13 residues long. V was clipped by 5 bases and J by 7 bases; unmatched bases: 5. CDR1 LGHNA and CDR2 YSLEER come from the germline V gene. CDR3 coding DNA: TGCGCCAGCAGCTACGGGACAGGGTTTGGCTACACCTTC. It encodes CASSYGTGFGYTF.

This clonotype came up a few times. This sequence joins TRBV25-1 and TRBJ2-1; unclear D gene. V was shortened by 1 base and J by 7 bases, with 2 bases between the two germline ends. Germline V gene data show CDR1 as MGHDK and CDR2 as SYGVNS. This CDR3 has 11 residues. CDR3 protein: CASSEFNEQFF. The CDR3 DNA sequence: TGTGCCAGCAGTGAATTTAATGAGCAGTTCTTC.

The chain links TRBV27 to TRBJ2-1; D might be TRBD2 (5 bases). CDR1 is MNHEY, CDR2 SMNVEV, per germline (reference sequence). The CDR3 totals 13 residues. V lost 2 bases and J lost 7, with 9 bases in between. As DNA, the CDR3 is TGTGCCAGCAGTTTAGCCCCGGGGAATGAGCAGTTCTTC. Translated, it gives CASSLAPGNEQFF.

The CDR3 sequence: CASSLEDRGRDTEAFF. The CDR3 DNA is TGTGCCAGCAGTTTAGAGGATAGGGGTAGGGACACTGAAGCTTTCTTT. V gene TRBV12-3 or TRBV12-4 combines with J gene TRBJ1-1; D might be TRBD1 (5 bases). CDR3 length: 16 amino acids. The ends were cut back, 1 base at V and 3 bases at J, with 15 bases in the middle.

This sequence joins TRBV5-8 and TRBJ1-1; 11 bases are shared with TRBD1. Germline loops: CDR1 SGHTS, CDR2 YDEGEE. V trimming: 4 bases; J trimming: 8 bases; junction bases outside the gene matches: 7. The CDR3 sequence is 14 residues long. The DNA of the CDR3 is TGTGCCAGCAGCCCTGGGACAGGGGGTGGAGAAGCTTTCTTT. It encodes CASSPGTGGGEAFF. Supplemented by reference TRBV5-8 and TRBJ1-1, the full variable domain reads EAGVTQSPTHLIKTRGQQATLRCSPISGHTSVYWYQQALGLGLQFLLWYDEGEERNRGNFPPRFSGRQFPNYSSELNVNALELEDSALYLCASSPGTGGGEAFFGQGTRLTVV.